The 10 T cell receptor beta chains reported below all come from one sample, sequenced in a study of blood T cell repertoires in COVID-19. Generated by immunoSEQ multiplex PCR, the TCRdb table keeps only in-frame clones and is missing some. The sample carries 200,000 to 250,000 clones, about 83% recorded once. The specimen was PBMCs or T cells enriched from blood (not recorded which). These receptors were collected from a middle-aged woman who had recovered from COVID-19.

CDR3 in DNA: TGTGCCAGCAGCCAGAGGGGGGGAGGGCCAGACACCGGGGAGCTGTTTTTT. Translation: CASSQRGGGPDTGELFF. V is TRBV3-1 (or the pseudogene TRBV3-2) and J is TRBJ2-2; weak D call: TRBD2 (7 bases). This CDR3 has 17 residues. Trimming removed 3 bases from V and 3 bases from J, with 17 bases in between. Per the germline V gene, CDR1 is LGHDT and CDR2 is YNNKEL (reference sequence).

The gene calls are TRBV7-2 and TRBJ2-7, with TRBD2 matching 9 bases. From germline, CDR1 is SGHTA and CDR2 FQGNSA. The CDR3 is 15 amino acids. The junction had 3 bases not matched to a gene; V was cut back by 0 bases and J by 3 bases. In DNA, the CDR3 is TGTGCCAGCAGCTTAGCCCCTAGCGGGATCTACGAGCAGTACTTC. Residues: CASSLAPSGIYEQYF.

The chain links TRBV5-6 to TRBJ2-2; TRBD1 is a possible D gene (6 bases). Germline V gene data show CDR1 as SGHDT and CDR2 as YYEEEE. V shed 0 bases and J shed 6 bases, with 12 bases lying between them. CDR3 length equals 15 residues. The CDR3 region has the DNA TGTGCCAGCAGCTTGGGTACAGGGCACCCCGGGGAGCTGTTTTTT. It is translated as CASSLGTGHPGELFF. The full variable domain, its missing parts supplied by reference TRBV5-6 and TRBJ2-2, is DAGVTQSPTHLIKTRGQQVTLRCSPKSGHDTVSWYQQALGQGPQFIFQYYEEEERQRGNFPDRFSGHQFPNYSSELNVNALLLGDSALYLCASSLGTGHPGELFFGEGSRLTVL.

J is TRBJ2-2 and V is TRBV9; TRBD2 is a possible D gene (6 bases). Trimming stripped 7 bases from V and 8 bases from J, with 18 bases between. Germline loops: CDR1 SGDLS, CDR2 YYNGEE. This CDR3 is built from 14 residues. The DNA for the CDR3 is TGTGCCAGCCGGGTGTCGCGGGAAGCTGGGGAGCTGTTTTTT. Encoded protein: CASRVSREAGELFF.

The chain has TRBV15 and TRBJ2-1, with a weak D call TRBD1 (6 bases). Germline CDR1 LNHNV, CDR2 YYDKDF (reference sequence). Between the trimmed V and J ends, which lost 3 bases and 6 bases, there was a span of 18 bases. The CDR3 has 16 amino acids. The CDR3: CATSRARGAFLNEQFF. CDR3 bases: TGTGCCACCAGCAGGGCCAGGGGTGCATTCCTCAATGAGCAGTTCTTC.

The chain has TRBV18 and TRBJ1-6; D remains unclear. Germline-derived CDR1 and CDR2 are KGHSH and LQKENI. The CDR3 has 16 amino acids. The V end was cut by 2 bases, the J end by 5 bases, with 13 bases between. CDR3 nucleotide sequence: TGTGCCAGCTCACCAAACGGAGGTATAGATAATTCACCCCTCCACTTT. Its translation is CASSPNGGIDNSPLHF.

The V and J genes are TRBV18 and TRBJ1-1; D perhaps matches TRBD1 (5 bases). This CDR3 region has 14 residues. V gave up 8 bases and J gave up 2 bases, with 15 bases separating them. CDR1 is KGHSH, CDR2 LQKENI, per germline. CDR3 sequence reads: CASNNRQGNTEAFF. The DNA for the CDR3 is TGTGCCAGCAATAACCGGCAGGGAAACACTGAAGCTTTCTTT.

This chain links TRBV2 with TRBJ2-1; the match to TRBD2 covers 15 bases. The CDR3 is made up of 16 amino acids. Germline CDR1 and CDR2: SNHLY and FYNNEI. V shed 7 bases, J shed 8 bases, and the junction held 9 bases outside the gene matches. CDR3 bases: TGTGCCAGCAAGAAAGGGACTAGCGGGAGGAGTGATGAGCAGTTCTTC. This codes for CASKKGTSGRSDEQFF.

V is TRBV4-3 and J is TRBJ1-6; tentative D call: TRBD1 (5 bases). Trimming pared 0 bases from V and 5 bases from J, leaving 11 bases between. The CDR3 has 16 residues. From germline, CDR1 is LGHNA and CDR2 YSLEER. This CDR3 is CASSQDPEGNNSPLHF. The DNA for the CDR3 is TGCGCCAGCAGCCAAGATCCGGAGGGGAATAATTCACCCCTCCACTTT.

This chain joins TRBV18 and TRBJ2-1; maybe TRBD2 (5 bases). In germline, CDR1 is KGHSH, CDR2 LQKENI. The V end was cut by 6 bases, the J end by 6 bases, with 12 bases between. The CDR3 length is 13 residues. DNA of the CDR3: TGTGCCAGCTCCCCGCTAGCAGGCAATGAGCAGTTCTTC. Amino acid sequence: CASSPLAGNEQFF.